This T cell receptor beta chain derives from a study of blood T cell repertoires in COVID-19. For the study at large: The samples span acute and convalescent COVID-19 from the United States, Italy and Spain.

This clone was observed once. Assay used: immunoSEQ multiplex PCR; TCRdb lists only in-frame clones, some missing. The data contain about 40,000 clones, 76% of them singletons. Source material: peripheral blood. The TCR comes from an elderly man with acute or convalescent COVID-19.

The CDR3 loop is CASSGDTEAFF. CDR3 DNA sequence: TGCGCCAGCAGCGGAGACACTGAAGCTTTCTTT. This chain joins TRBV10-2 and TRBJ1-1; D ambiguous. Looked up from germline, CDR1 is WSHSY and CDR2 is SAAADI. V was cut by 6 bases and J by 3 bases, with 5 bases left in between. This CDR3 spans 11 amino acids.